These 10 T cell receptor beta chains share one sample of origin, sequenced in a study of cytotoxic CD8 clonotypes in ibrutinib-treated CLL listed by TCRdb under 2021. Library preparation used the immunoSEQ multiplex PCR assay. TCRdb retrieved this table from immuneACCESS and kept in-frame rearrangements only. Not all clones are present; in checked studies, unresolved V genes account for under half, and no reason is known for the remainder. A total of tens of thousands of clones appear in this sample, roughly 83% of them only once. In total, the top ten clones hold about two fifths of the sample. Per the publication, the time point label means: less than 30 months on ibrutinib. The sequencing here drew on PBMCs, taken after 24 months of ibrutinib treatment. The receptors derive from a human donor with chronic lymphocytic leukemia.

The rearrangement joins TRBV29-1 to TRBJ2-7; D call uncertain. CDR1 is SQVTM and CDR2 is ANQGSEA in the germline V gene. V shed 1 base and J shed 0 bases, with 19 bases lying between them. This CDR3 comprises 17 residues. CDR3 in amino acids: CSVEALPPPESSYEQYF. The CDR3 DNA reads TGCAGCGTTGAAGCTCTCCCCCCCCCAGAGAGCTCCTACGAGCAGTACTTC.

The chain carries TRBV6-5 and TRBJ1-1, with D unresolved. Per germline, CDR1 MNHEY and CDR2 SVGAGI. The CDR3 loop spans 11 amino acids. Trimming shortened V by 8 bases and J by 2 bases, and 6 bases separated the two germline ends. This CDR3 reads CASQLNTEAFF. CDR3 nucleotide sequence: TGTGCCAGCCAACTTAACACTGAAGCTTTCTTT.

The table lists this clone with a count of one. The genes are TRBV5-1 and TRBJ2-2; TRBD1 might be the D (5 bases). CDR1 is SGHRS, CDR2 YFSETQ, per germline. This CDR3 contains 15 residues. Trimming removed 4 bases at V and 10 bases at J, with 20 bases between. The CDR3 DNA reads as TGCGCCAGCAGCCGAATCCCGACAGACGAGGTGGAGCTGTTTTTT. Protein: CASSRIPTDEVELFF.

This clone has a single count. The chain is built from TRBV6-6 and TRBJ2-7, with TRBD1 matching 9 bases. V gave up 5 bases and J gave up 6 bases; unmatched junction bases: 5. The CDR3 runs to 13 residues. The germline V gene encodes CDR1 MNHNY and CDR2 SVGAGI (reference sequence). The CDR3 spells CASSPGQGAEQYF. The DNA for the CDR3 is TGTGCCAGCAGTCCGGGACAGGGCGCCGAGCAGTACTTC.

The rearrangement uses TRBV28 and TRBJ2-5, with D perhaps TRBD2 (5 bases). CDR3 length: 15 amino acids. The V and J ends lost 6 bases and 2 bases respectively, with 16 bases between them. CDR1 is MDHEN, CDR2 SYDVKM, per germline. In DNA form, the CDR3 reads TGTGCCAGCAGCCCTCTCGTCGAGGGACAAGAGACCCAGTACTTC. It is translated as CASSPLVEGQETQYF.

The chain links TRBV9 to TRBJ1-4; 9 bases map to TRBD1. The CDR3 is made up of 17 amino acids. Germline loops: CDR1 SGDLS, CDR2 YYNGEE. V was pared by 1 base and J by 6 bases, with 10 bases of the junction left unmatched. CDR3 bases: TGTGCCAGCAGCGTAAGCCCCGGGGGACAGGGCTATGAAAAACTGTTTTTT. Residues: CASSVSPGGQGYEKLFF.

V is TRBV30 and J is TRBJ2-7; no reliable D call. There are 14 residues in the CDR3. The V end was cut by 1 base, the J end by 7 bases, with 17 bases between. The germline CDR1 and CDR2 sequences are GTSNPN and SVGIG (reference sequence). Here the CDR3 DNA reads TGTGCCTGGAGTGCCGGCCTTGAGGTAGAGGAGCAGTACTTC. It codes for CAWSAGLEVEEQYF.

This CDR3 is CASSGNFQETQYF. The CDR3 DNA follows: TGTGCCAGCTCAGGGAATTTCCAAGAGACCCAGTACTTC. The chain uses TRBV18 and TRBJ2-5, with D unresolved. Germline-derived CDR1 and CDR2 are KGHSH and LQKENI. The V end was cut by 5 bases, the J end by 1 base, with 8 bases between. CDR3 size: 13 residues.

The chain is built from TRBV7-9 and TRBJ2-3; D perhaps matches TRBD2 (6 bases). Germline assignment: CDR1 SEHNR and CDR2 FQNEAQ (reference sequence). The V end lost 6 bases, the J end lost 4 bases, and 14 bases lay between the germline ends. The CDR3 length is 14 residues. CDR3 nucleotides: TGTGCCAGCAGTAGCGGAAGGGACGCAGATACGCAGTATTTT. It translates to CASSSGRDADTQYF.

The V call is TRBV30, the J call TRBJ1-5; unclear D gene. This CDR3 has 17 amino acids. Germline values: CDR1 GTSNPN, CDR2 SVGIG (reference sequence). V lost 0 bases and J 0 bases, leaving 15 bases between the germline ends. The CDR3 is CAWSVGRSSYSNQPQHF. In DNA, the CDR3 is TGTGCCTGGAGTGTAGGACGGTCTTCTTATAGCAATCAGCCCCAGCATTTT.